This TCR beta chain was sequenced during a study of T cell responses to AZD1222 COVID-19 vaccine listed by TCRdb under 2021. Concerning the study at large: TCR sequencing covered fewer than 250 trial participants: roughly 200 given two doses of AZD1222 and 26 given two doses of MenACWY control vaccine. Trial participants were enrolled into age subgroups of 18-55, 56-69 and 70-plus years, which contained about 150, 27 and 61 TCR-sequenced participants, respectively.

The CDR3 regions of human TCRbeta chains were subjected to immunosequencing. Regarding the original processing steps: Repertoire TCRs were checked for matches against a reference library of SARS-CoV-2-specific TCRs that had been generated using the MIRA antigen-specificity platform. Breadth meant the fraction of unique TCRs that were SARS-CoV-2-associated, whereas depth meant the fraction of total T cells that were SARS-CoV-2-associated. Using the MIRA data, every spike-specific TCR was mapped to the spike region that the TCR reacted to and assigned to either a CD4 or a CD8 class. Log10-transformed breadth and depth values were compared by one-way ANOVA with Sidak's multiple comparisons tests. What TCRdb holds here is the immuneACCESS table cut down to in-frame rearrangements. Part of the clones is not present; checked against another copy, under half of the missing clones reflect an unresolved V gene, and the others are unexplained. V and J calls and clone size are copied from that table; D and trimming were computed from the DNA. The table for this sample lists 130,000 to 150,000 clones; approximately 90% of them were counted only once. The ten top clones hold about 2% of the sample.

A distance of 4 bases separates the germline ends of V and J, which lose 1 base and 1 base respectively. Sequences MNHNS (CDR1) and SASEGT (CDR2) are obtained from the germline V gene. There are 14 amino acids in the CDR3, from cysteine to phenylalanine inclusive. The retained sequence is limited to the CDR3, 42 bases, with the frame set at the first base. According to the study, the label for this sample's time point signals: about 28 days (+/-7) after the second vaccine dose. Because spike-specific TCR depth and breadth did not differ between the two schedules, AZD1222 recipients who got a second dose at roughly 4 weeks were pooled with those who got a second dose at roughly 12 weeks. Vaccinee samples came from UK trials COV001 and COV002, including a single-blind randomized controlled phase 2/3 trial of AZD1222 (ChAdOx1 nCoV-19) in healthy adults. For TCRbeta chain sequencing, PBMC samples from trial participants were taken at day 0 and at day 28 after the second dose.

Broader findings and caveats from the paper: Most participants were white British and females outnumbered males, and the authors suggested that clonal diversity may have been underestimated. Only five or six AZD1222 recipients were SARS-CoV-2 seropositive at baseline, limiting conclusions about previously exposed vaccinees. Spike-specific TCR breadth and depth rose significantly after two AZD1222 doses compared with day 0 and with MenACWY recipients. Reportedly, almost half of the unique spike-specific TCRs recognized epitopes lying outside the regions that are mutated in the B.1.351 and B.1.1.7 variants. In the small 56-69-year group, the increase in depth fell short of significance, most likely because of low power. Because no day 14 peak-response samples were available, the repertoires could be characterized only after the peak T cell response. Vaccine-associated CD4 TCRs spanned the whole spike protein, with dominant responses in regions 160-218 and 743-854.

Of note for this clone: No antigen is known for it. No base quality values were provided; no much bigger clone lies one nucleotide off.

Recombination linked TRBV6-1 to TRBJ2-2; the D gene is unclear. The source material was peripheral blood, sampled 28 days after the second AZD1222 dose. This receptor was identified in an adult who received the AZD1222 COVID-19 vaccine. The nucleotides read TGTGCCAGCAGTGAAGGCCAGAACACCGGGGAGCTGTTTTTT. The encoded protein is CASSEGQNTGELFF.